The 19 T cell receptor beta chains below were found in one sample sequenced in a study of HIV-infected children after antiretroviral therapy interruption. A 3' RACE protocol on RNA, with unique molecular identifiers, produced the TCR library. TCRdb reanalysed the 3' RACE reads using MiXCR and keeps one entry per CDR3 protein. This sample has 45,000 to 50,000 distinct CDR3 sequences; around 4.7% occur once, and the top ten carry 0.7%. Noted treatment: PENTA 11 planned treatment interruption arm or continuous ART arm. Sample: CD45RA+ CD4+ T cells from PBMCs, pooled from several time points, taken from a donor given antiretroviral therapy, either interrupted or continuous. This sample's subset: naive CD4+ CD45RA+ CD45RO- T cells. The receptors stem from a pool of human donors with HIV.

At least ten counts were recorded for this clonotype. This chain links TRBV12-3 or TRBV12-4 with TRBJ1-2; 9 bases match TRBD1. The CDR3 runs 13 residues. J lost 4 bases, V lost 3 bases, and 0 bases had no gene match. CDR3 protein: CASSLTGGYGYTF. For the CDR3, the DNA is TGTGCCAGCAGTTTGACAGGGGGCTATGGCTACACCTTC.

The V and J genes are TRBV9 and TRBJ2-2; 7 nucleotides line up with TRBD2. J lost 5 bases, V lost 3 bases, and 7 bases had no gene match. The germline CDR1 and CDR2 sequences are SGDLS and YYNGEE. The CDR3 covers 15 residues. CDR3 region: CASSERWRGTGELFF. Written as DNA, the CDR3 is TGTGCCAGCAGCGAACGTTGGCGGGGGACCGGGGAGCTGTTTTTT. The full variable domain, its missing parts supplied by reference TRBV9 and TRBJ2-2, is DSGVTQTPKHLITATGQRVTLRCSPRSGDLSVYWYQQSLDQGLQFLIQYYNGEERAKGNILERFSAQQFPDLHSELNLSSLELGDSALYFCASSERWRGTGELFFGEGSRLTVL.

This clonotype came up many times. This chain links TRBV12-3 or TRBV12-4 with TRBJ1-5; tentatively, D is TRBD1 (5 bases). CDR3 length: 14 amino acids. The V and J ends lost 6 bases and 2 bases respectively, with 11 bases between them. CDR3 in DNA: TGTGCCAGCAGCCTCAGGGAGGGCAATCAGCCCCAGCATTTT. This encodes CASSLREGNQPQHF.

In this sample, this clonotype turned up many times. This chain links TRBV7-8 with TRBJ1-2; 7 nucleotides match TRBD1. Trimming removed 2 bases from V and 4 bases from J; junction bases left unmatched: 13. The V gene's germline CDR1 is SGHVS and CDR2 FQNEAQ. This CDR3 contains 17 residues. CDR3: CASSLSGAGQGVYGYTF. The DNA for the CDR3 is TGTGCCAGCAGCTTATCGGGGGCGGGGCAGGGGGTCTATGGCTACACCTTC.

This rearrangement joins TRBV3-1 to TRBJ2-7, with 7 positions matching TRBD1. This CDR3 contains 17 residues. Germline CDR1 LGHDT, CDR2 YNNKEL (reference sequence). After removal of 1 base from V and 6 bases from J, the junction contained 15 bases not matched to a gene. The CDR3 coding sequence is TGTGCCAGCAGCCAAGCCCTCGGACAGGCAAAGGTGGGCGAGCAGTACTTC. It yields the protein CASSQALGQAKVGEQYF.

The sample holds many counts of this clonotype. The chain recombines TRBV23-1 with TRBJ2-1; D possibly corresponds to TRBD2 (6 bases). TRBV23-1 is placed among ORFs of uncertain function. The CDR3 has 13 residues. V was pared by 2 bases and J by 5 bases, with 7 bases between. For the CDR3, the DNA is TGCGCCAGCAGTCAAGGAGGGGACAATGAGCAGTTCTTC. The encoded protein is CASSQGGDNEQFF.

At least ten counts were recorded for this clonotype. The chain uses TRBV2 and TRBJ1-2, with D possibly matching TRBD1 (5 bases). Germline CDR1 SNHLY, CDR2 FYNNEI. V was clipped by 8 bases and J by 5 bases, with 15 bases between them. This CDR3 region has 13 residues. DNA for the CDR3: TGTGCCAGCGAGGAAGAGGGGAATTATGGCTACACCTTC. Translated, it gives CASEEEGNYGYTF.

This clonotype was counted many times. V is TRBV6-6 and J is TRBJ2-2, with D maybe TRBD1 (6 bases). This CDR3 region has 15 residues. Germline V gene sequence: CDR1 MNHNY, CDR2 SVGAGI (reference sequence). Trimming removed 5 bases from V and 7 bases from J, with 17 bases in between. Here the CDR3 DNA reads TGTGCCAGCAGTAACACCCGGGACATGCACGGGGAGCTGTTTTTT. Translation: CASSNTRDMHGELFF.

This clonotype occurred many times. This sequence joins TRBV5-1 and TRBJ2-7; D unclear. Germline V gene data show CDR1 as SGHRS and CDR2 as YFSETQ. The CDR3 runs 15 residues. Deletions cut 0 bases from V and 2 bases from J, with 12 bases between. CDR3 nucleotide sequence: TGCGCCAGCAGCTTGGCCACGGCAGCAACCTACGAGCAGTACTTC. Protein: CASSLATAATYEQYF.

This chain links TRBV11-2 with TRBJ1-1; D is possibly TRBD1 (5 bases). Germline assignment: CDR1 SGHAT and CDR2 FQNNGV. This CDR3 has 13 amino acids. The V end lost 0 bases, the J end lost 5 bases, and 7 bases lay between the germline ends. CDR3 coding DNA: TGTGCCAGCAGCTTAGATGGGGGGACTGAAGCTTTCTTT. Its protein product is CASSLDGGTEAFF. The full variable domain, its missing parts supplied by reference TRBV11-2 and TRBJ1-1, is EAGVAQSPRYKIIEKRQSVAFWCNPISGHATLYWYQQILGQGPKLLIQFQNNGVVDDSQLPKDRFSAERLKGVDSTLKIQPAKLEDSAVYLCASSLDGGTEAFFGQGTRLTVV.

This clonotype occurred many times. V usage is TRBV9 and J usage is TRBJ1-3; the D is unclear. This CDR3 region has 15 residues. The V gene lost 0 bases and the J gene lost 1 base, with 8 bases spanning the gap. Germline-derived CDR1 and CDR2 are SGDLS and YYNGEE. DNA of the CDR3: TGTGCCAGCAGCGTAGATAGCGGATCTGGAAACACCATATATTTT. This translates into CASSVDSGSGNTIYF.

This clonotype occurred a few times. The chain combines TRBV20-1 with TRBJ2-3; D not resolved. V was cut by 4 bases and J by 0 bases, with 5 bases left in between. This CDR3 has 12 residues. Germline values: CDR1 DFQATT, CDR2 SNEGSKA (reference sequence). CDR3 loop: CSAKGSTDTQYF. As DNA, the CDR3 is TGCAGTGCTAAGGGTAGCACAGATACGCAGTATTTT.

This clonotype was detected ten times or more. The V gene is TRBV28, the J gene TRBJ2-2, with 8 bases that match TRBD1. Germline V lookup: CDR1 MDHEN, CDR2 SYDVKM. The CDR3 loop spans 18 amino acids. V lost 1 base and J lost 2; bases outside the gene matches: 9. The CDR3 DNA reads TGTGCCAGCAGTTTATTCCCTAGAGGACAGGGAAACACCGGGGAGCTGTTTTTT. As protein: CASSLFPRGQGNTGELFF.

This clonotype was counted ten times or more. The chain links TRBV5-1 to TRBJ2-1, with unresolved D. The germline V gene encodes CDR1 SGHRS and CDR2 YFSETQ. Deletions cut 4 bases from V and 5 bases from J, with 13 bases between. This CDR3 is 14 amino acids long. The CDR3 nucleotides read TGCGCCAGCAGCCCATCCTTCCATAACAATGAGCAGTTCTTC. Translation gives CASSPSFHNNEQFF.

This chain connects TRBV2 to TRBJ1-1; D gene uncertain. Germline-derived CDR1 and CDR2 are SNHLY and FYNNEI. Trimming cost V 2 bases and J 10 bases, with 14 bases left between them. This CDR3 comprises 13 residues. The CDR3 coding sequence is TGTGCCAGCAGTGAAATTCGCCAAACGGGAGCTTTCTTT. Its translation: CASSEIRQTGAFF.

This clonotype has a count of ten or more. The CDR3 bases are TGCGCCAGCAGCGAGGGACAGGGGAAAGACGAGCAGTACTTC. This translates into CASSEGQGKDEQYF. The V call is TRBV5-1, the J call TRBJ2-7; 10 nucleotides align to TRBD1. This CDR3 spans 14 amino acids. Germline CDR1 reads SGHRS; CDR2 reads YFSETQ. The V gene end was trimmed by 4 bases and the J gene end by 5 bases; junction bases not matched to a gene: 6.

In its sample, this clonotype was seen many times. The chain uses TRBV27 and TRBJ1-6, with TRBD1 matching over 11 bases. Germline CDR1 is MNHEY and CDR2 is SMNVEV (reference sequence). J lost 7 bases, V lost 8 bases, and 4 bases had no gene match. The CDR3 totals 14 residues. In DNA, the CDR3 is TGTGCCAGCCGCGGACAGGGGGCAAATTCACCCCTCCACTTT. Its protein is CASRGQGANSPLHF.

This clonotype came up a few times. The chain uses TRBV5-1 and TRBJ1-6; tentative D call: TRBD1 (5 bases). Germline CDR1 and CDR2: SGHRS and YFSETQ. This CDR3 region has 15 residues. The germline V and J ends were trimmed by 7 bases and 7 bases, with 18 bases remaining between them. The CDR3 DNA reads TGCGCCAGCTCTAATTCCTCGACAGAGAATTCACCCCTCCACTTT. Encoded protein: CASSNSSTENSPLHF.

This clonotype has ten or more counts. V and J are TRBV20-1 and TRBJ2-3; possible D gene TRBD2, 5 bases. In germline, CDR1 is DFQATT, CDR2 SNEGSKA (reference sequence). This CDR3 spans 15 amino acids. V was trimmed by 0 bases and J by 1 base, leaving 11 bases between them. Here the CDR3 DNA reads TGCAGTGCTAGAGATGGAGGAAAAGGCACAGATACGCAGTATTTT. It encodes CSARDGGKGTDTQYF.